Presented here are 3 T cell receptor beta chains from one specimen sequenced in a study of vaccination effects on CD4 cells after COVID-19. TCRdb's table, derived via immunoSEQ multiplex PCR, lists solely in-frame clones and lacks some. The sample shows 35,000 to 55,000 clones, over 65% of them seen only once. Following culture for around 10 days, CD4+ T cells were isolated. This person's SARS-CoV-2 infection, confirmed by PCR, occurred between March and December 2020. Of the BNT162b2 and mRNA-1273 vaccines, participants received two doses of one or the other. These receptors have no identified antigens. The sample consisted of CD4+ T cells from PBMCs cultured without peptide, taken after COVID-19 vaccination. The receptors come from a human donor who had a prior SARS-CoV-2 infection.

CDR3 protein: CASSLKGQGSHEQYF. The CDR3 DNA reads as TGTGCCAGCAGCTTGAAGGGACAGGGTAGCCACGAGCAGTACTTC. The V call is TRBV13, the J call TRBJ2-7; 9 bases map to TRBD1. The J segment lost 5 bases and the V segment lost 3 bases, leaving 8 bases of the junction unmatched. This CDR3 is built from 15 residues. CDR1 and CDR2 (germline): PRHDT, FYEKMQ (reference sequence).

CDR3 DNA sequence: TGTGCCACCGTTGTCGGACAGGGGGTTATAGGAGGAAACACCATATATTTT. As protein: CATVVGQGVIGGNTIYF. The chain uses TRBV24-1 and TRBJ1-3, with TRBD1 identical over 10 bases. This CDR3 comprises 17 residues. Per the germline V gene, CDR1 is KGHDR and CDR2 is SFDVKD. The J segment lost 4 bases and the V segment lost 9 bases, leaving 14 bases of the junction unmatched.

The chain has TRBV18 and TRBJ2-7; perhaps TRBD2 as D (6 bases). Trimming shortened V by 8 bases and J by 0 bases, and 11 bases separated the two germline ends. Germline CDR1 reads KGHSH; CDR2 reads LQKENI. The CDR3 length is 13 residues. DNA of the CDR3: TGTGCCAGCGCCCGGGGGAACTCCTACGAGCAGTACTTC. This gives the protein CASARGNSYEQYF.